The entry below describes one TCR beta chain. Its antigen is unidentified. A read error may account for a junction end that differs from germline. The record originates from a study of CD8+CD57+ T cells in acquired aplastic anemia. Study-wide context: Sorted CD4+ plus CD8+ cells gave DNA averaging approximately 3.2 ug.

Researchers used genomic DNA as the template to profile TCR beta VDJ and CDR3. TCRdb redid the calling of the reads with MiXCR, one entry per CDR3 protein. The repertoire consists of over 150,000 distinct CDR3 sequences, with 71% occurring once and the leading ten covering more than 35%. Notes on the study in general: The study found no significant CD8+ Simpson's diversity difference between patients and controls. It was found that roughly 29 CD8+ CDR3 sequences were shared between patients and controls.

In germline, CDR1 is DFQATT, CDR2 SNEGSKA (reference sequence). There are 13 residues in the CDR3. All sequencing subjects had displayed CD8+CD57+ cell expansion on flow cytometry. Every patient presented with severe acquired aplastic anemia. This sequence was found in a human donor with aplastic anemia. J is TRBJ1-1 and V is TRBV20-1, with 7 bases identical to TRBD1. Sequenced sample: sorted CD4+, CD8+, or CD8+CD57+ T cells (not recorded which) from PBMCs. The CDR3 is CSAQDRVDTEAFF. The CDR3 DNA sequence: TGCAGTGCGCAAGACAGGGTAGACACTGAAGCCTTCTTT.